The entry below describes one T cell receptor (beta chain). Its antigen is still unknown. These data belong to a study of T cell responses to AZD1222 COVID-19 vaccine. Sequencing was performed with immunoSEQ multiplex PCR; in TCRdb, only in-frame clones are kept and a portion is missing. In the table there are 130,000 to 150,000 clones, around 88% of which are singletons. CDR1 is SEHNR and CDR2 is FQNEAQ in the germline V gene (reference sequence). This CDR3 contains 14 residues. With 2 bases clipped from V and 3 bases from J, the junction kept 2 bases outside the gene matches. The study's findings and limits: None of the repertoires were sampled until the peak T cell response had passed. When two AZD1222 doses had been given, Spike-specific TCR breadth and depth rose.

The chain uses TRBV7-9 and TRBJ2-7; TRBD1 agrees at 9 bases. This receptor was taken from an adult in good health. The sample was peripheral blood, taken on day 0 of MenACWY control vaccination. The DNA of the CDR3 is TGTGCCAGCAGCTTAACAGGGGGCCTCTACGAGCAGTACTTC. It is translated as CASSLTGGLYEQYF.